This T cell receptor (beta chain) originates from a study of T cells in Graves' hyperthyroidism and ophthalmopathy. Study findings and constraints: Ophthalmopathy and stable hyperthyroidism were told apart by a 13 V-J model. Clonotypes that were expanded in thyroid above 0.001 mostly appeared in blood too.

This clonotype has more than one count but fewer than ten. Its antigen remains unidentified. Amplified TCR beta CDR3 regions came from RNA transcripts. The HTBI primer set was used in a first-round RT-PCR of the TCR CDR3. TCRdb reprocessed the multiplex PCR reads via MiXCR and lists one record per CDR3 protein. The table shows about 520,000 distinct CDR3 sequences, with around a quarter occurring only once. The source of this sequence is a woman in her 30s with Graves' ophthalmopathy. The sequenced sample consisted of blood.

The CDR3 region is CASSLYSTGETEAFF. CDR3 DNA: TGCGCCAGCAGCTTGTACTCGACAGGGGAGACTGAAGCTTTCTTT. This chain connects TRBV5-1 to TRBJ1-1; the match to TRBD1 covers 8 bases. V shed 1 base, J shed 5 bases, and the junction held 7 bases outside the gene matches. This CDR3 is built from 15 residues. Germline V CDR1 and CDR2: SGHRS, YFSETQ.